The source of this T cell receptor (beta chain) is a study of shared clonotypes between healthy human individuals. Study as a whole: Researchers assigned three CD4 naive, three CD4 memory, two CD8 naive and one CD8 memory plate to each donor.

CD45RO+ cells joined CCR7-negative CD45RA+ TemRA cells to form CD8 memory. Researchers ran the assay at a deep level. Once extracted for a subset, genomic DNA was divided evenly among several immunoSEQ plates. TCRdb keeps only in-frame clones here, not all; method: immunoSEQ multiplex PCR. The table has roughly 380,000 clones, about 97% seen once. CDR1 and CDR2 from the germline V gene are SGHVS and FQNEAQ. The CDR3 is 13 residues long. V was trimmed by 4 bases and J by 5 bases, leaving 9 bases between them. The chain uses TRBV7-8 and TRBJ1-5; no clear D. Sequenced sample: memory CD8+ T cells sorted from blood. Subset noted: CD45RO+ cells pooled with CCR7-negative TemRA cells. This receptor was taken from a man aged 30 to 39 in good health. The CDR3, as DNA: TGTGCCAGCAGCTCATCAAGGGATCAGCCCCAGCATTTT. Encoded protein: CASSSSRDQPQHF.